This is a list of T cell receptor beta chains from one sample in a study of regulatory T cells in long-lasting Graves disease. One entry per CDR3 protein, called by TCRdb with MiXCR from the multiplex PCR reads. The sample comprises hundreds of thousands of distinct CDR3 sequences, around 20% of which are singletons, and less than 9% rests with the top ten. The sequenced sample was peripheral blood mononuclear cells (PBMCs), obtained when the disease was refractory, from a patient treated with antithyroid drugs. All receptors come from a female donor with Graves disease. The CDR3 runs from the conserved cysteine through the conserved F or W. D genes are given only for firm matches. The size entry is marked missing in some rows and otherwise reads once, few, many or a size class.

J | V | D | size | CDR3 | DNA
TRBJ2-5 | TRBV7-9 | TRBD2 | few | CASLGTTRETQYF | TGTGCCAGCCTGGGGACTACGAGGGAGACCCAGTACTTC
TRBJ2-5 | TRBV5-1 | - | - | CASSTSGTQETQYF | TGCGCCAGCAGCACAAGCGGGACACAAGAGACCCAGTACTTC
TRBJ2-2 | TRBV29-1 | - | few | CSVVGLRDGTGELFF | TGCAGCGTTGTTGGTCTGCGGGACGGAACCGGGGAGCTGTTTTTT
TRBJ2-3 | TRBV27 | - | - | CASTMSSHDTDTQYF | TGTGCCAGCACGATGAGCTCCCACGACACAGATACGCAGTATTTT
TRBJ2-2 | TRBV4-2 | - | - | CASSQVGDDTGELFF | TGTGCCAGCAGCCAAGTCGGCGACGACACCGGGGAGCTGTTTTTT
TRBJ2-5 | TRBV11-1 | - | many | CASSLVEGQETQYF | TGTGCCAGCAGCTTAGTGGAGGGCCAAGAGACCCAGTACTTC
TRBJ2-2 | TRBV29-1 | TRBD2 | - | CSVARGLAGVGTGELFF | TGCAGCGTCGCCAGGGGACTAGCGGGAGTAGGCACCGGGGAGCTGTTTTTT
TRBJ1-5 | TRBV6-5 | - | many | CASSLRQNQPQHF | TGTGCCAGCAGTTTGCGGCAGAATCAGCCCCAGCATTTT
TRBJ2-2 | TRBV12-3/TRBV12-4 | - | many | CASSFRGVDTGELFF | TGTGCCAGCAGTTTTAGGGGGGTGGACACCGGGGAGCTGTTTTTT
TRBJ2-4 | TRBV2 | TRBD1 | many | CASSEQGAWGNIQYF | TGTGCCAGCAGTGAGCAGGGGGCATGGGGGAACATTCAGTACTTC